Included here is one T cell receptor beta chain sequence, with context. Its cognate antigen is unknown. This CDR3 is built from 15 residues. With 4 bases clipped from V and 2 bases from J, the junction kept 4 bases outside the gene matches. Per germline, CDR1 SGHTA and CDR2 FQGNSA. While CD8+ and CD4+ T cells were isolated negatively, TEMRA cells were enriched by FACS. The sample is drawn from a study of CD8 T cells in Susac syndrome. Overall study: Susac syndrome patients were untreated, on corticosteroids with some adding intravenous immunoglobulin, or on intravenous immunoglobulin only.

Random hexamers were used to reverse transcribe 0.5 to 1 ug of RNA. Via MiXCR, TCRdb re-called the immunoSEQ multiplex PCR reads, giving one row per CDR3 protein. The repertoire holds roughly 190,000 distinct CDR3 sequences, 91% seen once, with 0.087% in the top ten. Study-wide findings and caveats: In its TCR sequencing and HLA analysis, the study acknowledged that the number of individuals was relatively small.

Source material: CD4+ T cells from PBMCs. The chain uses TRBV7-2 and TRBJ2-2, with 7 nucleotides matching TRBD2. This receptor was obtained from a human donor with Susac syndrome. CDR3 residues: CASSWAGLNTGELFF. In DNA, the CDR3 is TGTGCCAGCAGCTGGGCGGGACTAAACACCGGGGAGCTGTTTTTT.